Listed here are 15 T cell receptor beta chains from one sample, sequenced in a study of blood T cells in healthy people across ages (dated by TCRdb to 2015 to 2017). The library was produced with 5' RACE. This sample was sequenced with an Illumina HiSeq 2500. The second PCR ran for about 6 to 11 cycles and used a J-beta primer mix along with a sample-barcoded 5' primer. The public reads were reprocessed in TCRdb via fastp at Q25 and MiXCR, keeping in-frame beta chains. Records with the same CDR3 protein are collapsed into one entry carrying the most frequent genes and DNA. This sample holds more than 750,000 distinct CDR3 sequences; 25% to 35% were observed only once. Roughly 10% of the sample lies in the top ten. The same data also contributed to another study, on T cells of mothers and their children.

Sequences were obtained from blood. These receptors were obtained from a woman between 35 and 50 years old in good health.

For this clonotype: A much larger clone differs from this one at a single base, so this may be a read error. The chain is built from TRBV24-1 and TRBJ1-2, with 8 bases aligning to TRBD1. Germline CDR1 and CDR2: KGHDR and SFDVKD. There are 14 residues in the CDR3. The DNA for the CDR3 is TGTGCCGCCAGTGATTTGAGGACAGGGAACGGCTACACCTTC. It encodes CAASDLRTGNGYTF.

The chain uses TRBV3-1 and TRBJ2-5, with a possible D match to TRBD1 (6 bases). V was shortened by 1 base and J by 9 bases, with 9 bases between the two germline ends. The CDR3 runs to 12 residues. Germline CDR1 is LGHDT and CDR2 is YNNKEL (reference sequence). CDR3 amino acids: CASSQVRQAQYF. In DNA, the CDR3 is TGTGCCAGCAGCCAAGTTCGACAGGCCCAGTACTTC.

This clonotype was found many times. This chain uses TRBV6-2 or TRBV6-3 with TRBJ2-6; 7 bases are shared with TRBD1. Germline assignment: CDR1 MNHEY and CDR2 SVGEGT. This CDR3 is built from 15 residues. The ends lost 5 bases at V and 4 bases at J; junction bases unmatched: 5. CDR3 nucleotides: TGTGCCAGCAGTCGACAGGGCACCGGGGCCAACGTCCTGACTTTC. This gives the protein CASSRQGTGANVLTF.

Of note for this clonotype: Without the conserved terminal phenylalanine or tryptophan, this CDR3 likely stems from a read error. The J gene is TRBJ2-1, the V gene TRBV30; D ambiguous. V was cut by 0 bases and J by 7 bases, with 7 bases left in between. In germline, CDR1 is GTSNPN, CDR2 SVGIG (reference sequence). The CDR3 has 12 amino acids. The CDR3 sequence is CAWSVGKNEQFL. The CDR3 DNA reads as TGTGCCTGGAGTGTAGGCAAGAATGAGCAGTTCTTA.

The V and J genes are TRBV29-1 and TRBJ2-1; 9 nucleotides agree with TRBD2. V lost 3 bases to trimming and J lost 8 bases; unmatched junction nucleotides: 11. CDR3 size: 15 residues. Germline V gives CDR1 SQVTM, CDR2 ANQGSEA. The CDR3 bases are TGCAGCGTTGATCAGCGGGGGGCCTCGAGAGATGAGCAGTTCTTC. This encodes CSVDQRGASRDEQFF.

In DNA form, the CDR3 reads TGCAGTGCTACACAGGGGGGACAAGAGACCCAGTACTTC. It is translated as CSATQGGQETQYF. This chain joins TRBV20-1 and TRBJ2-5, with 8 bases matching TRBD1. This CDR3 has 13 amino acids. Unmatched junction bases numbered 3, after V lost 4 bases and J lost 2 bases. Per the germline V gene, CDR1 is DFQATT and CDR2 is SNEGSKA (reference sequence).

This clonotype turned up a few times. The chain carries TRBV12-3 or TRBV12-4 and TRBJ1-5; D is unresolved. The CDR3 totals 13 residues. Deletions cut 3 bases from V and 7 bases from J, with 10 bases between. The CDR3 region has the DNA TGTGCCAGCAGTTTGCTAGAGTACCAGCCCCAGCATTTT. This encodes CASSLLEYQPQHF.

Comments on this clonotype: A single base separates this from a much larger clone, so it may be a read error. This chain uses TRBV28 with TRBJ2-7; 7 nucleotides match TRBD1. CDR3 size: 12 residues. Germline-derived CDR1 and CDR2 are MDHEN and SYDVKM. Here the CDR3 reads CASQGTAYGQYF. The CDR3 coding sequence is TGTGCCTCCCAGGGGACAGCCTACGGGCAGTACTTC.

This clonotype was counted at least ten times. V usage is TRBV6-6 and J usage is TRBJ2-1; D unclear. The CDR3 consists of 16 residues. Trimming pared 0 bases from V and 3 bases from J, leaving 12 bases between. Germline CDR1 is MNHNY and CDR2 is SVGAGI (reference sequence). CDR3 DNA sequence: TGTGCCAGCAGTTACTCAGCAGAGACCTACTACAATGAGCAGTTCTTC. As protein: CASSYSAETYYNEQFF.

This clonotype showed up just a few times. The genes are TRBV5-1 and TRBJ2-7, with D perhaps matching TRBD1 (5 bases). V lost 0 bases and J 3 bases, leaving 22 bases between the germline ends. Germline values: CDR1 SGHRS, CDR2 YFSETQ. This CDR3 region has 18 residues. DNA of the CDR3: TGCGCCAGCAGCTTGGACAGGTCCTCCCCGGAGTGGAACTACGAGCAGTACTTC. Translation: CASSLDRSSPEWNYEQYF.

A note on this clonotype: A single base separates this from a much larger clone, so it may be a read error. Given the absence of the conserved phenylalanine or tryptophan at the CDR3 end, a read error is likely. The CDR3 spells CSVEAFYEQYS. The CDR3, as DNA: TGCAGCGTTGAAGCTTTCTACGAGCAGTACTCC. The rearrangement uses TRBV29-1 and TRBJ2-7; D uncertain. Germline V gene lookup returns CDR1 SQVTM and CDR2 ANQGSEA. This CDR3 contains 11 residues. Trimming removed 1 base from V and 3 bases from J, with 4 bases in between.

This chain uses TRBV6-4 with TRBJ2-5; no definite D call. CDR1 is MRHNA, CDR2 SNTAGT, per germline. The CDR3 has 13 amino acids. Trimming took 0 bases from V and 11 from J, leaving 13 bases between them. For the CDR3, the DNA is TGTGCCAGCAGTGACTCAATGGAAAATGAGCAGTACTTC. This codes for CASSDSMENEQYF.

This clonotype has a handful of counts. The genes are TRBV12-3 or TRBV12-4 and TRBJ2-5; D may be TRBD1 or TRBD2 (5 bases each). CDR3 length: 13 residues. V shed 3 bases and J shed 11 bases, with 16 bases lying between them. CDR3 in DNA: TGTGCCAGCAGTTTGTACCTACTGGGGGAGCAGTACTTC. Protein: CASSLYLLGEQYF.

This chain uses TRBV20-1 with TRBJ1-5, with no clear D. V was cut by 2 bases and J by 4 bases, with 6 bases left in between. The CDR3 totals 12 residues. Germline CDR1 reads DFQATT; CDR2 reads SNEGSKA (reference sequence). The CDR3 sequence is CSARKWNQPQHF. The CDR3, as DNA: TGCAGTGCTAGAAAGTGGAATCAGCCCCAGCATTTT.

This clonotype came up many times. The CDR3 region has the DNA TGTGCCAGCAGTTTAGCGGGGGGGGCCGGAGAGACCCAGTACTTC. It encodes CASSLAGGAGETQYF. The V gene is TRBV6-6, the J gene TRBJ2-5, with 11 bases matching TRBD2. The CDR3 runs 15 residues. The germline gives CDR1 MNHNY, CDR2 SVGAGI (reference sequence). V shed 4 bases, J shed 4 bases, and the junction held 5 bases outside the gene matches.